This T cell receptor beta chain came from a study of CXCR3-negative and CXCR3-positive naive CD8 T cells. CD45RO-CCR7+CD27+CD95- characterized naive CD8+ T cells. As to this clonotype: The antigen remains unidentified.

Germline V gene lookup returns CDR1 MNHEY and CDR2 SVGAGI. The CDR3 totals 15 residues. Overall study results and limits: Naive subsets were similarly diverse, while memory CD8+ repertoires were much less diverse. Naive cells used TRBV-TRBJ genes in much the same way whether CXCR3-negative or CXCR3-positive; memory cells did not.

The method, 5' RACE with UMI labels, was used to prepare the TRB cDNA libraries. Each CDR3 protein gets one entry in TCRdb, which reprocessed the 5' RACE reads and gives no DNA. The sample includes 23,000 or so distinct CDR3 sequences. This chain uses TRBV6-5 with TRBJ2-2; TCRdb calls TRBD1, which cannot be checked without DNA. The specimen was naive CXCR3- CD8+ T cells from blood. The sample's subset: CD45RO-CCR7+CD27+CD95- naive CD8+ T cells lacking CXCR3 (TNR3-). This clonotype was obtained from a human donor in good health. Some clones in this sample may be carry-over from other donors' samples. CDR3: CASSYSTTGAGELFF.